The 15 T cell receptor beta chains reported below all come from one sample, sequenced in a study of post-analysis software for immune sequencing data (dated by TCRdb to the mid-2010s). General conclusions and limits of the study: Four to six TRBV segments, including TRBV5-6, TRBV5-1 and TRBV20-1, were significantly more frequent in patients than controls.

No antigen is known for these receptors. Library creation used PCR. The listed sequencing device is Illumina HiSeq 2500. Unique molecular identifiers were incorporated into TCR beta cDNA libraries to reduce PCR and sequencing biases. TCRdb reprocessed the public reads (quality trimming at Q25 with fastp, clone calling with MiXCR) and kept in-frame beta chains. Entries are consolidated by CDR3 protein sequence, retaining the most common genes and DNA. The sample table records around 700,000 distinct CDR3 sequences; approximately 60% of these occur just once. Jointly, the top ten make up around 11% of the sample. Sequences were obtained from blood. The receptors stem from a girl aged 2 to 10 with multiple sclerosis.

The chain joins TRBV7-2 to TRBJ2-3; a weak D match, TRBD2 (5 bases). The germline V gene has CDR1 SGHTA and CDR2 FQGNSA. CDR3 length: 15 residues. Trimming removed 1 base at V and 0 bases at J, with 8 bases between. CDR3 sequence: CASSLDPGSTDTQYF. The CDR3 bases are TGTGCCAGCAGCTTAGATCCGGGGAGCACAGATACGCAGTATTTT.

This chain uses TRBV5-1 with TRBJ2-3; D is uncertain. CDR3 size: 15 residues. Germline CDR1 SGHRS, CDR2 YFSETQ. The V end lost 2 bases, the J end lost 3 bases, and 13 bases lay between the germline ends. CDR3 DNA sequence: TGCGCCAGCAGCTTTCTTGGTTCCGTTACAGATACGCAGTATTTT. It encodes CASSFLGSVTDTQYF.

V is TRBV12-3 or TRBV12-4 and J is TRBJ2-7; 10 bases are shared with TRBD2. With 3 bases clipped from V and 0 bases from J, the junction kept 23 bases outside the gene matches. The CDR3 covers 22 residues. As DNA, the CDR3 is TGTGCCAGCAGTTTCCCCCAAAGGGGGCTGCCTAGCGGGAGCAGGTCCTCCTACGAGCAGTACTTC. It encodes CASSFPQRGLPSGSRSSYEQYF.

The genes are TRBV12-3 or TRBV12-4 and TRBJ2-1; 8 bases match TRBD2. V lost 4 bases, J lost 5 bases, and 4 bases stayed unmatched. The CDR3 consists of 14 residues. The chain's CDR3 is CASSWAGGHNEQFF. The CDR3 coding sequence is TGTGCCAGCAGTTGGGCGGGGGGACACAATGAGCAGTTCTTC.

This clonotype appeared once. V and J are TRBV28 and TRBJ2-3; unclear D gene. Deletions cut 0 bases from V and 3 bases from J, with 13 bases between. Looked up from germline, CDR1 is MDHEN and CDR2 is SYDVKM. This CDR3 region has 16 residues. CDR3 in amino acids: CASSLWSVGKTDTQYF. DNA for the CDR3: TGTGCCAGCAGTTTATGGTCGGTCGGCAAAACAGATACGCAGTATTTT.

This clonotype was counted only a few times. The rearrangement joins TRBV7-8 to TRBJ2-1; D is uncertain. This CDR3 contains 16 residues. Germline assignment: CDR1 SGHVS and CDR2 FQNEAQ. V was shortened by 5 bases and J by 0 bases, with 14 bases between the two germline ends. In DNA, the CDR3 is TGTGCCAGCAGCACGAATGGGGTCAGCTCCTACAATGAGCAGTTCTTC. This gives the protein CASSTNGVSSYNEQFF.

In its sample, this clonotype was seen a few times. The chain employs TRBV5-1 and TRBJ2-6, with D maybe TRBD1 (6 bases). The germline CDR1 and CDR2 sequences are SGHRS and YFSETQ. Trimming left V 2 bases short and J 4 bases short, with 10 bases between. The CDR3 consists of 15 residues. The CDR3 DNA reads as TGCGCCAGCAGCTTAACAGGGACAGGGGCCAACGTCCTGACTTTC. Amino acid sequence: CASSLTGTGANVLTF.

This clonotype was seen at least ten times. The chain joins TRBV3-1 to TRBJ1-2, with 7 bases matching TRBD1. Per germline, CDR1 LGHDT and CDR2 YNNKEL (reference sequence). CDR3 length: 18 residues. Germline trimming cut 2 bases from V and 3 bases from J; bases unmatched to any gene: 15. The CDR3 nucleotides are TGTGCCAGCAGCCAACAATGGATTGGACAGGCGGCTTACTATGGCTACACCTTC. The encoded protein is CASSQQWIGQAAYYGYTF.

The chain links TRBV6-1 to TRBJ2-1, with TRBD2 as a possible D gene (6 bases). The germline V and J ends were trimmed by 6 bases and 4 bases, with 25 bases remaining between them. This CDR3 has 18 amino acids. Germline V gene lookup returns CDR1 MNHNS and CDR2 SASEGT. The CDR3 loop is CASRHLVGGPRGYNEQFF. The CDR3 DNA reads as TGTGCCAGCAGACACTTGGTGGGGGGTCCCAGAGGTTACAATGAGCAGTTCTTC.

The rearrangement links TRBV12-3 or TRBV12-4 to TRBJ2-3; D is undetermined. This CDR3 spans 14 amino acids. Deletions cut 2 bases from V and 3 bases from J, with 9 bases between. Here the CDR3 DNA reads TGTGCCAGCAGTTTATTCAGGAGAACAGATACGCAGTATTTT. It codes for CASSLFRRTDTQYF.

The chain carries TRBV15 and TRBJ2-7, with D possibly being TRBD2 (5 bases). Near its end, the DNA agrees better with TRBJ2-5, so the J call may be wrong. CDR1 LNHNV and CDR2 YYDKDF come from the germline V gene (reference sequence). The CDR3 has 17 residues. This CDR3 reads CATSRELGSVGEGTQYF. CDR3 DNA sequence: TGTGCCACCAGCAGAGAGCTAGGGAGCGTCGGGGAAGGGACCCAGTACTTC.

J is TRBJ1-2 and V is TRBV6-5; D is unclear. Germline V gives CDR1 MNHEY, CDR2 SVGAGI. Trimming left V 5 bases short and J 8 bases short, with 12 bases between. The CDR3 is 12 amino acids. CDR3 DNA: TGTGCCAGCAGTCACGGGGAAGGAGGCTACACCTTC. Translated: CASSHGEGGYTF.

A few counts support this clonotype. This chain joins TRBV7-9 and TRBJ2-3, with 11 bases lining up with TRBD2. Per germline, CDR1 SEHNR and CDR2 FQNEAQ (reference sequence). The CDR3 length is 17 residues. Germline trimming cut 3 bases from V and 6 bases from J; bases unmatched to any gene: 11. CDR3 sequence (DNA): TGTGCCAGCAGCTTGAGGTTGACTAGCGGGACGGGGGATACGCAGTATTTT. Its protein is CASSLRLTSGTGDTQYF. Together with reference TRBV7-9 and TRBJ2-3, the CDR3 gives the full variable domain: DTGVSQNPRHKITKRGQNVTFRCDPISEHNRLYWYRQTLGQGPEFLTYFQNEAQLEKSRLLSDRFSAERPKGSFSTLEIQRTEQGDSAMYLCASSLRLTSGTGDTQYFGPGTRLTVL.

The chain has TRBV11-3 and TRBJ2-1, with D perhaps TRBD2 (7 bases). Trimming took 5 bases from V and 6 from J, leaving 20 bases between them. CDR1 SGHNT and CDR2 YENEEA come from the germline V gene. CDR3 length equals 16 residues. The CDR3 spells CASSRPGGHGGNEQFF. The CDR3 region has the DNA TGTGCCAGCAGCCGTCCCGGGGGGCATGGGGGCAATGAGCAGTTCTTC.

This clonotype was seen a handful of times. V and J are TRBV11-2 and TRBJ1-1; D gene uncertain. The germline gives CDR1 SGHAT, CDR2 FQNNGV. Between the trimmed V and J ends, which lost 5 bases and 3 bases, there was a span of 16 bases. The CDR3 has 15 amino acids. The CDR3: CASSPYAERDTEAFF. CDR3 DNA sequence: TGTGCCAGCAGCCCCTATGCGGAGAGGGACACTGAAGCTTTCTTT. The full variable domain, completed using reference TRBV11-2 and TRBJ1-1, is EAGVAQSPRYKIIEKRQSVAFWCNPISGHATLYWYQQILGQGPKLLIQFQNNGVVDDSQLPKDRFSAERLKGVDSTLKIQPAKLEDSAVYLCASSPYAERDTEAFFGQGTRLTVV.